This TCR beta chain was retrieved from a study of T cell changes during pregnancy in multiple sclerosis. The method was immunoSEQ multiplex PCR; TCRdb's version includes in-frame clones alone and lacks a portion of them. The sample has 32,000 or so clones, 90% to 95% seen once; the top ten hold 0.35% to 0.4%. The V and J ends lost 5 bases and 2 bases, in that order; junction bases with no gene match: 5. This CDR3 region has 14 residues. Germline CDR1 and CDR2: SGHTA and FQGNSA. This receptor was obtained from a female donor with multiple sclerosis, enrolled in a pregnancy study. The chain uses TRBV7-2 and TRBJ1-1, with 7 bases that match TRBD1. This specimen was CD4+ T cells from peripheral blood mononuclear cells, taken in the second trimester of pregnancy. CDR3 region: CASSTRTGNTEAFF. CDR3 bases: TGTGCCAGCAGCACCCGGACAGGAAACACTGAAGCTTTCTTT.